This is a list of T cell receptor beta chains from one sample in a study of blood T cells in healthy people across ages. A single record per CDR3 protein comes from TCRdb applying MiXCR to the 5' RACE reads. The data hold around 990,000 distinct CDR3 sequences, with roughly a quarter observed a single time. This same sample was also taken into another study, of T cells of mothers and their children.

Sequenced: blood. Receptor source: a girl aged 2-9 years in good health. The CDR3 runs from the conserved cysteine through the conserved F or W. The D gene is left open where the match is weak. Clone size is shown for a subset of rows, as once, few, many or a class of expanded clone.

CDR3 DNA	CDR3 protein	D gene	V gene	J gene	clone size
TGTGCCAGCAGCAAAACCCGGGGTTTAGCGGGAGTTAATAAGGGCAGCTCCTACAATGAGCAGTTCTTC	CASSKTRGLAGVNKGSSYNEQFF	TRBD2	TRBV6-4	TRBJ2-1	few
TGCGCCAGCAACATCGACACAAACACTGAAGCTTTCTTT	CASNIDTNTEAFF	NA	TRBV5-1	TRBJ1-1	NA
TGTGCCAGCAGTTACGTGGCAGGGGCCTACGAGCAGTACTTC	CASSYVAGAYEQYF	NA	TRBV6-5	TRBJ2-7	few
TGCAGTGCCCTCCTAGGGCCCCAGCATTTT	CSALLGPQHF	NA	TRBV20-1	TRBJ1-5	NA
TGTGCCAGCAGCCCGTTTTATGGCAGGATTATCTATGGCTACACCTTC	CASSPFYGRIIYGYTF	NA	TRBV3-1	TRBJ1-2	few
TGTGCCAGTGGGGGGCCCGTTAGCACTGAAGCTTTCTTT	CASGGPVSTEAFF	NA	TRBV7-9	TRBJ1-1	few
TGTGCCAGCAGTTCAGATCTTGGGAGCACAGATACGCAGTATTTT	CASSSDLGSTDTQYF	NA	TRBV28	TRBJ2-3	few
TGTGCCACCCTCAGGAGAGAGACCTACAATGAGCAGTTCTTC	CATLRRETYNEQFF	NA	TRBV6-2/TRBV6-3	TRBJ2-1	NA
TGCGCCAGCAGCTACAGGGATGCAACTAATGAAAAGCTGTTTTTT	CASSYRDATNEKLFF	NA	TRBV5-1	TRBJ1-4	few
TGCAGTGCCGAGGGGACTAGCGGCAATGAGCAGTTCTTC	CSAEGTSGNEQFF	TRBD2	TRBV20-1	TRBJ2-1	few
TGTGCCAGCAGCGTAACCCCGGGACAGGGGCCAGCCCCCACAGATACGCAGTATTTT	CASSVTPGQGPAPTDTQYF	TRBD1	TRBV9	TRBJ2-3	NA
TGTGCCAGTAGTAAGAACAGACAGGGGGTGAACACTGAAGCTTTCTTT	CASSKNRQGVNTEAFF	TRBD1	TRBV19	TRBJ1-1	NA
TGCAGTGCTAGACTCTCTAGAAAACCCGAGACCCAGTACTTC	CSARLSRKPETQYF	NA	TRBV20-1	TRBJ2-5	NA
TGTGCCAGCAGGGTCAGGACAGATAGAAATCAGCCCCAGCATTTT	CASRVRTDRNQPQHF	NA	TRBV12-3/TRBV12-4	TRBJ1-5	NA
TGTGCCAGCAGTTACGAGGGAAAAGAGACCCAGTACTTC	CASSYEGKETQYF	NA	TRBV12-3/TRBV12-4	TRBJ2-5	NA
TGTGCCAGCAGCTTGACTAGCGGGGGACGTGCCTACGAGCAGTACTTC	CASSLTSGGRAYEQYF	TRBD2	TRBV3-1	TRBJ2-7	few
TGTGCCATCAGTGAGTTGTTGAGGGGGGACTACGAGCAGTACTTC	CAISELLRGDYEQYF	NA	TRBV10-3	TRBJ2-7	many
TGTGCCAGCAGCTTAGAGGTCCAGCCCACTGAAGCTTTCTTT	CASSLEVQPTEAFF	NA	TRBV7-6	TRBJ1-1	few
TGTGCCAGCAGCCCCGAGGCAAAGTACGAGCAGTACTTC	CASSPEAKYEQYF	NA	TRBV7-9	TRBJ2-7	NA
TGTGCCAGCAGCCAAGACAGAGTTGGGGGTGCCGTCTATGGCTACACCTTC	CASSQDRVGGAVYGYTF	NA	TRBV3-1	TRBJ1-2	NA
TGTGCCAGCATTACGGACAGACCGAACACTGAAGCTTTCTTT	CASITDRPNTEAFF	NA	TRBV6-1	TRBJ1-1	few
TGTGCCAGCAGCCAGGCGAGGACCCAGTACTTC	CASSQARTQYF	NA	TRBV28	TRBJ2-5	NA